This T cell receptor beta chain emerged from a study of shared clonotypes between healthy human individuals. General study points: Rarefaction showed sorted-subset sequencing was incomplete despite large depth.

A remark on this clone: What it binds is unknown.

The method was immunoSEQ multiplex PCR; TCRdb's version includes in-frame clones alone and lacks a portion of them. The profile shows approximately 700,000 clones, around 73% of them singletons. Germline assignment: CDR1 LNHDA and CDR2 SQIVND (reference sequence). This CDR3 is built from 16 residues. V gave up 5 bases and J gave up 4 bases; unmatched junction bases: 6. Material: memory CD4+ T cells sorted from blood. Subset of the sample: CD45RA-negative fraction. The J gene is TRBJ2-6, the V gene TRBV19, with 9 bases fitting TRBD1. This clonotype was obtained from a woman aged 25 to 45 in good health. The CDR3 coding sequence is TGTGCCAGTAGTGTACGGACAGGGGACGGGGCCAACGTCCTGACTTTC. Translating it yields CASSVRTGDGANVLTF.